Listed below are T cell receptor beta chains from one sample, sequenced in a study of blood T cell repertoires in COVID-19. Clones were read by immunoSEQ multiplex PCR, and TCRdb kept only the in-frame ones, dropping some. Altogether hundreds of thousands of clones are present, 87% being singletons, with the ten largest covering approximately 0.99%. Source material: PBMCs or T cells enriched from blood (not recorded which). Every receptor here comes from a woman in her thirties who had recovered from COVID-19. Each CDR3 is given with its conserved first and last residue. Each record gives: V gene, clone size, J gene, D gene, CDR3 DNA, CDR3 protein. The D gene is left open where the match is weak. Clone size appears in some rows only: once, few, many, or a class for an expanded clone.

TRBV7-9	-	TRBJ2-7	-	TGTGCCAGCAGCGCGCGTGCATCCCCCTACGAGCAGTACTTC	CASSARASPYEQYF
TRBV21-1	-	TRBJ2-7	-	TGTGCCAGCACCGTGGACAGGGGGATATTCTCCTACGAGCAGTACTTC	CASTVDRGIFSYEQYF
TRBV7-2	once	TRBJ2-5	-	TGTGCCAGCAGCCCCCAGTCTGGCAGGCAACAAGAGACCCAGTACTTC	CASSPQSGRQQETQYF
TRBV6-5	-	TRBJ2-2	-	TGTGCCAGCAGTCGGACAGTCACCGGGGAGCTGTTTTTT	CASSRTVTGELFF
TRBV27	once	TRBJ1-1	TRBD1	TGTGCCAGCAGTCGTAGTCAGGGGGTGTACACTGAAGCTTTCTTT	CASSRSQGVYTEAFF
TRBV21-1	-	TRBJ2-2	-	TGTGCCAGCAGCAAAAGATGGAGTTACACCGGGGAGCTGTTTTTT	CASSKRWSYTGELFF
TRBV3-1/TRBV3-2	-	TRBJ2-1	-	TGTGCCAGCAGCCAAGATACCGGGAAGCACAATGAGCAGTTCTTC	CASSQDTGKHNEQFF
TRBV7-2	-	TRBJ2-3	-	TGTGCCAGCAGCTTAGCAGCGCAAAGCACAGATACGCAGTATTTT	CASSLAAQSTDTQYF
TRBV3-1/TRBV3-2	-	TRBJ1-6	-	TGTGCCAGCAGCCACTCAGGGGCCTGGAATTCACCCCTCCACTTT	CASSHSGAWNSPLHF
TRBV14	-	TRBJ2-1	-	TGTGCCAGCAGCCAAGAGGGGGCCTGGAATGAGCAGTTCTTC	CASSQEGAWNEQFF
TRBV9	-	TRBJ2-5	-	TGTGCCAGCAGCGGGGGCTCCGTCCATCAAGAGACCCAGTACTTC	CASSGGSVHQETQYF
TRBV19	-	TRBJ1-2	-	TGTGCCAGTAGTCTCAGCGGTAACTACGGCTACACCTTC	CASSLSGNYGYTF
TRBV27	once	TRBJ2-1	-	TGTGCCAGCAGCTGGACTAGGGGGGGCGATGAGCAGTTCTTC	CASSWTRGGDEQFF
TRBV5-1	-	TRBJ1-1	TRBD1	TGCGCCAGCAGCGAAGTAGGGGGCATGAACACTGAAGCTTTCTTT	CASSEVGGMNTEAFF
TRBV6-5	-	TRBJ2-7	-	TGTGCCAGCAGTTCGACCGGGAGCAGCTCCTACGAGCAGTACTTC	CASSSTGSSSYEQYF
TRBV2	-	TRBJ2-3	-	TGTGCCAGCTTCCGACGGGTCGGCACAGATACGCAGTATTTT	CASFRRVGTDTQYF
TRBV2	-	TRBJ1-2	-	TGTGCCAGCAGTGAAGCACAGGGCACTAACTATGGCTACACCTTC	CASSEAQGTNYGYTF
TRBV10-1	once	TRBJ2-2	-	TGCGCCAGCAGTGAGTTCGAGGTGGCGGCAAACACCGGGGAGCTGTTTTTT	CASSEFEVAANTGELFF
TRBV7-2	-	TRBJ1-1	TRBD1	TGTGCCAGCAGCCCCTCCAACAGGGGGAGTGAAGCTTTCTTT	CASSPSNRGSEAFF